This T cell receptor beta chain came from a study of Ad26.COV2.S vaccination and SARS-CoV-2 variants. With respect to this clone: Its specificity is unknown.

Notes on the study in general: From the TCR breadth and depth analyses, total T cell responses may have been underestimated.

This CDR3 is 16 amino acids long. V lost 5 bases, J lost 3 bases, and 17 bases lay in between. Germline V gene sequence: CDR1 SEHNR, CDR2 FQNEAQ (reference sequence). As to treatment: over 15 received Ad26.COV2.S at low or high dose, single or two shots; 5 received placebo; per-sample allocation not given. At day 63 after the first vaccine or placebo injection, samples were drawn. The assay was immunoSEQ multiplex PCR, and TCRdb's table has in-frame clones only and misses some. The sample has fewer than 500,000 clones, roughly 88% seen once. The chain employs TRBV7-9 and TRBJ2-1; tentatively, D is TRBD2 (5 bases). The origin of this receptor is a person aged 18 to 59 who received the Ad26.COV2.S COVID-19 vaccine or a placebo. The sample was peripheral blood, taken in a trial of Ad26.COV2.S vaccine versus placebo. CDR3 residues: CASSLTGWELYNEQFF. In nucleotides, the CDR3 is TGTGCCAGCAGCCTCACTGGGTGGGAGCTCTACAATGAGCAGTTCTTC.